Detailed here is one T cell receptor beta chain. This receptor's antigen is unknown. The germline gene is not matched at one end of the junction; a read error may be the cause. From the cysteine up to the phenylalanine, the CDR3 has a length of 14 residues. The retained sequence is limited to the CDR3, 42 bases, with the frame set at the first base. All donors were healthy Caucasians. Miltenyi CD45RO+ enrichment and human naive T-cell isolation kits were used to isolate memory (CD45RO+) and naive T cells from PBMC. The library was generated by 5' RACE. The sample was run on an Illumina HiSeq 2000. Template switching introduced a universal primer binding site; the final cDNA contained a unique molecular identifier, enabling accurate counting of TCR cDNA molecules. First-strand cDNA for TCR alpha and beta chains was synthesized from specific primers in the conserved constant-segment region. To control for contamination, each cDNA library was double barcoded with a SMART-Mk sample barcode plus Illumina barcodes. Two successive PCR steps introduced TruSeq adapter sequences along with Illumina sample barcodes. TCR alpha and beta cDNA libraries were sequenced on the Illumina HiSeq platform with custom primers. The authors' pipeline ran thus. Raw reads were processed with MiGEC to extract unique molecular identifiers, and MiXCR was used to determine CDR3 positions. For each individual, recombination models were inferred using an EM algorithm with the repgenHMM and IGoR tools. The tcR package in R was used for shared clonotype analysis, with sharing normalized by the product of cloneset sizes. To study raw recombination free of thymic and clonal selection effects, out-of-frame nonproductive sequences were analyzed. TCRdb took the public reads, trimmed them with fastp at Q25, ran MiXCR for clone calling and kept in-frame beta chains. Records with the same CDR3 protein are collapsed into one entry carrying the most frequent genes and DNA. These V and J calls rely on TCRdb rather than the paper's analysis. In all, the sample holds fewer than 250,000 distinct CDR3 sequences, and around 9.6% of those were seen once. The top ten hold just over 5% of the sample.

The data were obtained in a study of identical twins (dated by TCRdb to 2016 to 2017). Study-level background: TCR alpha and beta repertoires from monozygotic twins, unrelated adults of various ages and cord blood were deep-sequenced to test whether fetal clonotypes persist. To rule out contamination, replicate twin experiments were performed at different times with different library preparation protocols.

Overall study outcomes, separate from this receptor: Abundant cord blood beta clonotypes had fewer insertions, young adult naive repertoires showed a similar but weaker trend, and memory repertoires showed no such trend. Zero-insertion analyses could be partly confounded by invariant T cells such as MAIT and iNKT, although diverse VJ usage argued against such confounding for most clonotypes. Compared with coincidental sharing between unrelated individuals, out-of-frame TCR alpha sequences shared between twins showed an excess of sequences with low generation probability. Out-of-frame TCR alpha sharing in monozygotic twins was systematically underestimated by recombination models, whereas sharing between unrelated individuals was in agreement with the recombination models. Conclusions relied on cross-sectional statistical analysis, since the same donors could not be followed over many years. Excess twin sharing in beta out-of-frame sequences was weaker because fewer shared sequences lowered the signal-to-noise ratio.

The chain uses TRBV12-3 or TRBV12-4 and TRBJ2-5; TRBD2 is a weak D gene call, 6 bases matching. This clonotype was obtained from a woman between 18 and 29 years old in good health. Sequenced sample: memory (CD45RO+) T cells sorted from blood. Reading the label with the study, this specimen's cell subset or site is: CD45RO+ enriched T cells. The CDR3 protein is CASSLSAGREAQYF. The bases read TGTGCCAGCAGTTTATCGGCGGGAAGAGAGGCCCAGTACTTC.